These T cell receptor beta chains were read from a single sample in a study of yellow fever vaccine responses in identical twins. Each CDR3 protein gets one entry after TCRdb re-called the RT-PCR reads with MiXCR. Here the sample spans about 23,000 distinct CDR3 sequences, over 75% being singletons. The specimen was T cells from blood (PBMCs), unsorted or a sorted subset (not recorded which), collected before or after yellow fever vaccination (not recorded which). All receptors derive from a woman aged 18-29 years who received the yellow fever vaccine. CDR3s include the opening cysteine and the closing phenylalanine or tryptophan. D genes are given only for firm matches. The size of a clone is reported for some rows only, either as once, few or many, or as a class for expanded clones.

- - TRBJ2-2 TRBV19 TGTGCCACCAGTAGGGGCCCAGGGAAGAACACCGGGGAGCTGTTTTTT CATSRGPGKNTGELFF
- TRBD1 TRBJ2-1 TRBV12-5 TGTGCTAGTACCGCCGGGACAGGATTATACAATGAGCAGTTCTTC CASTAGTGLYNEQFF
- - TRBJ2-5 TRBV7-6 TGTGCCAGCAGCCTAAAAGGTCACGGGGGTGAGACCCAGTACTTC CASSLKGHGGETQYF
- - TRBJ1-5 TRBV18 TGTGCCAGCTCACGGAATAGCAATCAGCCCCAGCATTTT CASSRNSNQPQHF
- TRBD1 TRBJ1-4 TRBV12-3/TRBV12-4 TGTGCCAGCAGTCATGACAGGGAAATCGATGAAAAACTGTTTTTT CASSHDREIDEKLFF
- TRBD1 TRBJ1-4 TRBV29-1 TGCAGCGCAAAGACGAGGGGGCCAACTAATGAAAAACTGTTTTTT CSAKTRGPTNEKLFF
- TRBD1 TRBJ2-2 TRBV4-1 TGCGCCAGCAGCCAAGCCGACAGGGTTGGCACCGGGGAGCTGTTTTTT CASSQADRVGTGELFF
- - TRBJ1-2 TRBV13 TGTGCCAGCAGCCTAACAAGGACAATTAACTATGGCTACACCTTC CASSLTRTINYGYTF
- TRBD2 TRBJ2-1 TRBV29-1 TGCAGCGTTGAGGGACTAGCGGGAGCATTAAGCTCCTACAATCAGCAGTTCTTC CSVEGLAGALSSYNQQFF
- - TRBJ2-7 TRBV12-3/TRBV12-4 TGTGCCAGCAGTTTGGGAAGCGAGCAGTACTTC CASSLGSEQYF
- - TRBJ1-5 TRBV6-2/TRBV6-3 TGTGCCAGCAGTTACTCGCGGGGTCAGCCCCAGCATTTT CASSYSRGQPQHF
- TRBD1 TRBJ2-1 TRBV29-1 TGCAGCGTTGAACCGGGACAGGGGGCTAACAATGAGCAGTTCTTC CSVEPGQGANNEQFF
once - TRBJ2-4 TRBV12-3/TRBV12-4 TGTGCCAGCAGTGCCCGCAGACTAGGGGGGTCTGAAAACATTCAGTACTTC CASSARRLGGSENIQYF
once - TRBJ2-5 TRBV5-1 TGCGCCAGCAGCTTGGAAGGGCGTCTCCAAGAGACCCAGTACTTC CASSLEGRLQETQYF
- - TRBJ2-5 TRBV5-1 TGCGCCAGCAGCTTAACGGGGCCCCAAGAGACCCAGTACTTC CASSLTGPQETQYF
- - TRBJ2-5 TRBV10-1 TGCGCCAGCAGTGTGGCAGTACAAGAGACCCAGTACTTC CASSVAVQETQYF
- - TRBJ2-2 TRBV2 TGTGCCAGCAGTGAAGCGGGAGCAATCGGGGAGCTGTTTTTT CASSEAGAIGELFF
- - TRBJ2-3 TRBV15 TGTGCCACCAGCAGAGATACAAGCGGAGCAGATACGCAGTATTTT CATSRDTSGADTQYF
- - TRBJ2-1 TRBV7-9 TGTGCCAGCACCGTGACCGAAAATGAGCAGTTCTTC CASTVTENEQFF
- - TRBJ2-1 TRBV15 TGTGCCACCAGCAGACCCGGGACCGACTCCTACAATGAGCAGTTCTTC CATSRPGTDSYNEQFF
- TRBD1 TRBJ1-4 TRBV5-5 TGTGCCAGCAGCTTGGGGACAGGGAGTGAAAAACTGTTTTTT CASSLGTGSEKLFF
- - TRBJ2-1 TRBV19 TGTGCCAGTAGTGCGTTGATAGCGAACGGATTGAATGAGCAGTTCTTC CASSALIANGLNEQFF
- - TRBJ2-3 TRBV2 TGTGCCAGCGGCAGGATGGGAGATACGCAGTATTTT CASGRMGDTQYF
once - TRBJ1-4 TRBV18 TGTGCCAGCTCACCTCGCGACAGACTCGGGGAAAAACTGTTTTTT CASSPRDRLGEKLFF
- - TRBJ2-1 TRBV9 TGTGCCAGCAGCGTAGGGCAGGGGAACAATGAGCAGTTCTTC CASSVGQGNNEQFF
- TRBD2 TRBJ2-1 TRBV12-3/TRBV12-4 TGTGCCAGCAGTTCAGATCTAGCGGGGATGGAGCAGTTCTTC CASSSDLAGMEQFF
few - TRBJ2-7 TRBV18 TGTGCCAGCTCACCACCTATAGCGGTATCCTACGAGCAGTACTTC CASSPPIAVSYEQYF
few - TRBJ2-1 TRBV29-1 TGCAGCGTGTCCGGGACTTCTAACAATGAGCAGTTCTTC CSVSGTSNNEQFF
- - TRBJ2-1 TRBV21-1 TGTGCCAGCAGCAAAGGCCGGGTCAATGAGCAGTTCTTC CASSKGRVNEQFF